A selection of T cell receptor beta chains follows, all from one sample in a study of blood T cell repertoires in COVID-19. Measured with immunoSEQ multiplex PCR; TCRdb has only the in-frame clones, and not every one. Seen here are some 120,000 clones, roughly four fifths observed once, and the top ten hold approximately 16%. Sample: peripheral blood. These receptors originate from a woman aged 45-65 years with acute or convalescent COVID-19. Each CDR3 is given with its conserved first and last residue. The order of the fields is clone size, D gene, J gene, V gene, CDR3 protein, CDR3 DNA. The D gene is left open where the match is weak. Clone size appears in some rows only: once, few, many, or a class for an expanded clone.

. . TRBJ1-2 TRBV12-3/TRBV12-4 CASSLGGQASYTF TGTGCCAGCAGTTTGGGGGGGCAGGCTAGCTACACCTTC
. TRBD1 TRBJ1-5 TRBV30 CAWSVSRTGGNQPQHF TGTGCCTGGAGTGTCTCCCGGACAGGGGGCAATCAGCCCCAGCATTTT
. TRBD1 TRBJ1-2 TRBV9 CASSVGDRDGYTF TGTGCCAGCAGCGTAGGGGACAGGGACGGCTACACCTTC
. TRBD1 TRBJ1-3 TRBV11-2 CASSLVSGGTFSGNTIYF TGTGCCAGCAGCTTAGTGTCAGGGGGGACTTTCTCTGGAAACACCATATATTTT
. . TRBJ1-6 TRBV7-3 CASSFGGDSPLHF TGTGCCAGCAGCTTCGGTGGTGATTCACCCCTCCACTTT
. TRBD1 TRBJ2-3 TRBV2 CASSPRTGLDTDTQYF TGTGCCAGCAGCCCCAGGACAGGGCTTGACACAGATACGCAGTATTTT
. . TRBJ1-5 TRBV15 CATSRDAGNQPQHF TGTGCCACCAGCAGAGATGCGGGCAATCAGCCCCAGCATTTT
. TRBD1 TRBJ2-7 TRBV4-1 CASSQLLTGLSSYEQYF TGCGCCAGCAGCCAATTACTGACAGGGCTCAGCTCCTACGAGCAGTACTTC
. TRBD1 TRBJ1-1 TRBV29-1 CSVNRDRENTEAFF TGCAGCGTGAACCGGGACAGGGAGAACACTGAAGCTTTCTTT
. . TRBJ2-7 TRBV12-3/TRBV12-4 CASNRQGGYEQYF TGTGCCAGCAACCGACAGGGAGGCTACGAGCAGTACTTC
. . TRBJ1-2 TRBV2 CASTGNYGYTF TGTGCCAGCACAGGGAACTATGGCTACACCTTC
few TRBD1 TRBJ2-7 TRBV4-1 CASSPGTGVIYEQYF TGCGCCAGCAGCCCAGGGACAGGGGTAATCTACGAGCAGTACTTC
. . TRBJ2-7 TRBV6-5 CASSRQALYEQYF TGTGCCAGCAGCCGACAGGCTTTATACGAGCAGTACTTC
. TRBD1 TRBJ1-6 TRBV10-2 CASSEAGGLSSPLHF TGCGCCAGCAGTGAGGCAGGGGGCTTAAGTTCACCCCTCCACTTT
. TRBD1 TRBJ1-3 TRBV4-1 CASSQGQGLGNTIYF TGCGCCAGCAGCCAAGGACAGGGGCTTGGAAACACCATATATTTT
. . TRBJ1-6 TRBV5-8 CASILDRRGGSPLHF TGTGCCAGCATTCTCGACCGCAGGGGTGGCTCACCCCTCCACTTT
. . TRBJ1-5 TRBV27 CASSLSRGGAQPQHF TGTGCCAGCAGTTTATCCCGGGGCGGGGCCCAGCCCCAGCATTTT
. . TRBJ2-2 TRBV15 CATSYGTMNTGELFF TGTGCCACCAGCTACGGGACAATGAACACCGGGGAGCTGTTTTTT
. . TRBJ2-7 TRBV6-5 CASSHRGRWKYF TGTGCCAGCAGCCATCGCGGTAGATGGAAGTACTTC
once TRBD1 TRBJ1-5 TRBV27 CASRGQGNGNQPQHF TGTGCCAGCAGAGGACAGGGAAACGGCAATCAGCCCCAGCATTTT
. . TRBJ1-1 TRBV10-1 CASSQTVNTEAFF TGCGCCAGCAGCCAGACTGTCAACACTGAAGCTTTCTTT
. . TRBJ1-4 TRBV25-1 CASSVAGQSNEKLFF TGTGCCAGCAGTGTGGCAGGACAGTCTAATGAAAAACTGTTTTTT
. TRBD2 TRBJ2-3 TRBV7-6 CASSPRGGGGAGRTDTQYF TGTGCCAGCAGCCCTCGGGGAGGCGGGGGGGCAGGAAGAACAGATACGCAGTATTTT
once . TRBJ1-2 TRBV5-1 CASSLGRHYGYTF TGCGCCAGCAGCCTAGGGAGACACTATGGCTACACCTTC
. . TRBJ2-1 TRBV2 CAGSGSDTWLGNEQFF TGTGCCGGGAGTGGTAGTGACACCTGGTTGGGCAATGAGCAGTTCTTC
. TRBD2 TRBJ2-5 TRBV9 CASSVTGGETQYF TGTGCCAGCAGCGTCACCGGGGGGGAGACCCAGTACTTC
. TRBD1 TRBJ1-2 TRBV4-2 CASSQNEGANGYTF TGTGCCAGCAGCCAAAATGAGGGGGCGAATGGCTACACCTTC
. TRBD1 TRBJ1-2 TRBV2 CASSSDRGKGGYTF TGTGCCAGCAGTAGCGACAGGGGCAAGGGCGGCTACACCTTC
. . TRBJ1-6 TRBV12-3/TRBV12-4 CASSLRQNSPLHF TGTGCCAGCAGTCTCCGACAGAATTCACCCCTCCACTTT
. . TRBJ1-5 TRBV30 CAWSVQGQPQHF TGTGCCTGGAGTGTACAGGGCCAGCCCCAGCATTTT
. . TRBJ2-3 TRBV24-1 CATRRGDSSTDTQYF TGTGCCACCAGAAGAGGGGACTCTAGCACAGATACGCAGTATTTT
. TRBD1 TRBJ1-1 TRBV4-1 CASSHTGGYTEAFF TGCGCCAGCAGCCACACAGGGGGATACACTGAAGCTTTCTTT
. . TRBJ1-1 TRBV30 CAWTKRENTEAFF TGTGCCTGGACCAAGAGGGAGAACACTGAAGCTTTCTTT
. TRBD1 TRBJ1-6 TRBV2 CASSEGQGSTPLHF TGTGCCAGCAGTGAAGGACAGGGTAGTACACCCCTCCACTTT
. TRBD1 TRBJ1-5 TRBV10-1 CASSEQGDPNQPQHF TGCGCCAGCAGTGAACAGGGGGATCCCAATCAGCCCCAGCATTTT
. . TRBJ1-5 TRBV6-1 CASSAYLRDSNQPQHF TGTGCCAGCAGTGCTTACCTCAGGGATAGCAATCAGCCCCAGCATTTT
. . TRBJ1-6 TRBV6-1 CASSDQQGLGSPLHF TGTGCCAGCAGTGATCAGCAGGGCCTTGGTTCACCCCTCCACTTT